Listed below are T cell receptor beta chains from one sample, sequenced in a study of blood T cell repertoires in COVID-19. The protocol was immunoSEQ multiplex PCR, while the TCRdb copy is restricted to in-frame clones and leaves out a portion. The sample has under 200,000 clones; about nine tenths are singletons. Material for sequencing was peripheral blood. These receptor sequences come from a man aged 50-59 years with acute or convalescent COVID-19. CDR3s include the opening cysteine and the closing phenylalanine or tryptophan. A D gene is named only where the DNA matches it firmly. Size is stated for part of the rows, as once, few or many counts, or as a class when the clone is expanded.

abundance: .
d_gene: .
j_gene: TRBJ1-1
v_gene: TRBV6-4
CDR3nt: TGTGCCAGCAGTGACGGAGGGGTAGCTTTCTTT
CDR3aa: CASSDGGVAFF

abundance: few
d_gene: .
j_gene: TRBJ2-2
v_gene: TRBV10-2
CDR3nt: TGCGCCAGCACCAAGGGGAGGCTCACCGGGGAGCTGTTTTTT
CDR3aa: CASTKGRLTGELFF

abundance: .
d_gene: .
j_gene: TRBJ2-2
v_gene: TRBV6-5
CDR3nt: TGTGCCAGCAGTAATCGGGTCGGGAAAACCGGGGAGCTGTTTTTT
CDR3aa: CASSNRVGKTGELFF

abundance: .
d_gene: .
j_gene: TRBJ1-1
v_gene: TRBV7-8
CDR3nt: TGTGCCAGCAGCTTGAGAGTACAGGGTGAAATGAACACTGAAGCTTTCTTT
CDR3aa: CASSLRVQGEMNTEAFF

abundance: .
d_gene: .
j_gene: TRBJ1-1
v_gene: TRBV7-3
CDR3nt: TGTGCCAGCACGGAATATCAGGGTTGGATCTTT
CDR3aa: CASTEYQGWIF

abundance: .
d_gene: .
j_gene: TRBJ2-1
v_gene: TRBV27
CDR3nt: TGTGCCAGCAGTTTCGGAGGTCGTAATGAGCAGTTCTTC
CDR3aa: CASSFGGRNEQFF

abundance: .
d_gene: .
j_gene: TRBJ1-2
v_gene: TRBV12-3/TRBV12-4
CDR3nt: TGTGCCAGCAGTTTACGGGATTATGGCTACACCTTC
CDR3aa: CASSLRDYGYTF

abundance: .
d_gene: TRBD1
j_gene: TRBJ1-5
v_gene: TRBV4-1
CDR3nt: TGCGCCAGCAGCCAATCTTGGACGCCATCGACAGGGATCGAGCCCCAGCATTTT
CDR3aa: CASSQSWTPSTGIEPQHF

abundance: once
d_gene: .
j_gene: TRBJ2-3
v_gene: TRBV27
CDR3nt: TGTGCCAGCCGTTGGGCCGGGAGCCCCAGCACAGATACGCAGTATTTT
CDR3aa: CASRWAGSPSTDTQYF

abundance: once
d_gene: TRBD1
j_gene: TRBJ1-6
v_gene: TRBV27
CDR3nt: TGTGCCAGCAGGTGGGGACAGAATTCACCCCTCCACTTT
CDR3aa: CASRWGQNSPLHF

abundance: .
d_gene: TRBD1
j_gene: TRBJ2-5
v_gene: TRBV19
CDR3nt: TGTGCCAGTAACAAGGTGGGGACAGGGGGAGAGACCCAGTACTTC
CDR3aa: CASNKVGTGGETQYF

abundance: .
d_gene: TRBD1
j_gene: TRBJ2-1
v_gene: TRBV29-1
CDR3nt: TGCAGCCACAGGGGTGAGCAGTTCTTC
CDR3aa: CSHRGEQFF

abundance: .
d_gene: .
j_gene: TRBJ1-5
v_gene: TRBV27
CDR3nt: TGTGCCAGCAGTATTACAGTACAGGGATACCTACTCGGGAATCAGCCCCAGCATTTT
CDR3aa: CASSITVQGYLLGNQPQHF

abundance: .
d_gene: .
j_gene: TRBJ2-2
v_gene: TRBV5-6
CDR3nt: TGTGCCAGCAGCTTCCGCCCTGTGATCGGCGGGGAGCTGTTTTTT
CDR3aa: CASSFRPVIGGELFF

abundance: .
d_gene: TRBD1
j_gene: TRBJ2-5
v_gene: TRBV5-1
CDR3nt: TGCGCCAGCAGCTTGGGAGACAGGGGCCAAGAGACCCAGTACTTC
CDR3aa: CASSLGDRGQETQYF

abundance: .
d_gene: TRBD1
j_gene: TRBJ2-2
v_gene: TRBV5-5
CDR3nt: TGTGCCAGCAGCCCGCGAGAGAGCTTCGGGACAGGGGAGAACACCGGGGAGCTGTTTTTT
CDR3aa: CASSPRESFGTGENTGELFF

abundance: .
d_gene: TRBD1
j_gene: TRBJ2-3
v_gene: TRBV18
CDR3nt: TGTGCCAGCTCACTCCACAGGGGTACAGATACGCAGTATTTT
CDR3aa: CASSLHRGTDTQYF

abundance: .
d_gene: .
j_gene: TRBJ1-1
v_gene: TRBV4-3
CDR3nt: TGCGCCAGCAGCCAAGCATCCTCGGGGAACACTGAAGCTTTCTTT
CDR3aa: CASSQASSGNTEAFF

abundance: .
d_gene: .
j_gene: TRBJ2-7
v_gene: TRBV13
CDR3nt: TGTGCCAGCAGCTTAGTGGGCGAGAATTACGAGCAGTACTTC
CDR3aa: CASSLVGENYEQYF

abundance: .
d_gene: .
j_gene: TRBJ1-1
v_gene: TRBV5-1
CDR3nt: TGCGCCAGCAGCGGGGGACATCAGAACACTGAAGCTTTCTTT
CDR3aa: CASSGGHQNTEAFF

abundance: .
d_gene: .
j_gene: TRBJ1-2
v_gene: TRBV28
CDR3nt: TGTGCCAGCAGTTTGCCCCAGGACTTCAACTATGGCTACACCTTC
CDR3aa: CASSLPQDFNYGYTF

abundance: .
d_gene: .
j_gene: TRBJ2-7
v_gene: TRBV19
CDR3nt: TGTGCCAGTAGTATAGCGGGAGCCTACGAGCAGTACTTC
CDR3aa: CASSIAGAYEQYF

abundance: .
d_gene: .
j_gene: TRBJ1-2
v_gene: TRBV7-2
CDR3nt: TGTGCCAGCAGCCAAAACTATGGCTACACCTTC
CDR3aa: CASSQNYGYTF

abundance: .
d_gene: TRBD2
j_gene: TRBJ2-1
v_gene: TRBV29-1
CDR3nt: TGCAGCGTTGAGGGTTGGGCTAGCGGGAATGAGCAGTTCTTC
CDR3aa: CSVEGWASGNEQFF

abundance: .
d_gene: .
j_gene: TRBJ1-4
v_gene: TRBV9
CDR3nt: TGTGCCAGCAGCGTAGAGGCGGGGAGGAAAGAAAAACTGTTTTTT
CDR3aa: CASSVEAGRKEKLFF

abundance: .
d_gene: TRBD1
j_gene: TRBJ1-2
v_gene: TRBV28
CDR3nt: TGTGCCAGCCAACAGGGGAGGCTGTATGGCTACACCTTC
CDR3aa: CASQQGRLYGYTF

abundance: .
d_gene: TRBD2
j_gene: TRBJ2-7
v_gene: TRBV27
CDR3nt: TGTGCCAGCACCACTAGCGGGAGTAACACCTACGAGCAGTACTTC
CDR3aa: CASTTSGSNTYEQYF

abundance: .
d_gene: .
j_gene: TRBJ1-4
v_gene: TRBV5-5
CDR3nt: TGTGCCAGCAGCCAGGGGATAAATGAAAAACTGTTTTTT
CDR3aa: CASSQGINEKLFF

abundance: .
d_gene: TRBD1
j_gene: TRBJ2-1
v_gene: TRBV19
CDR3nt: TGTGCCAGTAGTGACAGGGGGCTCTCTCCCAATGAGCAGTTCTTC
CDR3aa: CASSDRGLSPNEQFF

abundance: .
d_gene: TRBD2
j_gene: TRBJ2-1
v_gene: TRBV5-4
CDR3nt: TGTGCCAGCAGCCAACCGGGACTAGCGGACTACAATGAGCAGTTCTTC
CDR3aa: CASSQPGLADYNEQFF

abundance: .
d_gene: .
j_gene: TRBJ2-3
v_gene: TRBV19
CDR3nt: TGTGCCAGTAGTATAACTAGCGCCAGGGGAGATACGCAGTATTTT
CDR3aa: CASSITSARGDTQYF

abundance: once
d_gene: .
j_gene: TRBJ2-5
v_gene: TRBV11-2
CDR3nt: TGTGCCAGCAGTCATGGCCTTTACCAAGAGACCCAGTACTTC
CDR3aa: CASSHGLYQETQYF

abundance: .
d_gene: TRBD2
j_gene: TRBJ2-3
v_gene: TRBV6-5
CDR3nt: TGTGCCAGCAGCTCCCTCGGGGGGGCAGATACGCAGTATTTT
CDR3aa: CASSSLGGADTQYF

abundance: .
d_gene: TRBD2
j_gene: TRBJ2-2
v_gene: TRBV5-1
CDR3nt: TGCGCCAGCAGCTTGGGCCCGGGAGGGACCGGGGAGCTGTTTTTT
CDR3aa: CASSLGPGGTGELFF

abundance: .
d_gene: TRBD2
j_gene: TRBJ2-3
v_gene: TRBV28
CDR3nt: TGTGCCAGCAGCACACCTCCCGGACTAGCGGGTCGAGGAGGAGATACGCAGTATTTT
CDR3aa: CASSTPPGLAGRGGDTQYF

abundance: .
d_gene: .
j_gene: TRBJ2-5
v_gene: TRBV9
CDR3nt: TGTGCCAGCAGCGTAGTGTCAGGCCGGCTGGAGACCCAGTACTTC
CDR3aa: CASSVVSGRLETQYF

abundance: .
d_gene: TRBD1
j_gene: TRBJ1-3
v_gene: TRBV6-5
CDR3nt: TGTGCCAGCACCTCCGGGACAGGGGTTAGAAACACCATATATTTT
CDR3aa: CASTSGTGVRNTIYF

abundance: .
d_gene: .
j_gene: TRBJ2-5
v_gene: TRBV2
CDR3nt: TGTGCCAGCCGAGTGACTCAGGGGAGAGAGACCCAGTACTTC
CDR3aa: CASRVTQGRETQYF

abundance: .
d_gene: TRBD1
j_gene: TRBJ1-2
v_gene: TRBV11-3
CDR3nt: TGTGCCAGCAGCCCTCACCCGGGACAGGGATCCTGGGACTATGGCTACACCTTC
CDR3aa: CASSPHPGQGSWDYGYTF

abundance: .
d_gene: TRBD1
j_gene: TRBJ2-3
v_gene: TRBV5-1
CDR3nt: TGCGCCAGCAGCTTGGCCGGGACAGGGGATTTGGATACGCAGTATTTT
CDR3aa: CASSLAGTGDLDTQYF

abundance: .
d_gene: TRBD1
j_gene: TRBJ1-2
v_gene: TRBV9
CDR3nt: TGTGCCAGCAGCCTGGTTCCGGACAGGGAAAAAGTAACCTTC
CDR3aa: CASSLVPDREKVTF

abundance: .
d_gene: .
j_gene: TRBJ1-5
v_gene: TRBV19
CDR3nt: TGTGCCAGTAGTATGGACAGCGACTATCAGCCCCAGCATTTT
CDR3aa: CASSMDSDYQPQHF

abundance: .
d_gene: TRBD2
j_gene: TRBJ2-3
v_gene: TRBV7-9
CDR3nt: TGTGCCAGCAGCTTGAGGACTAGCGGGGGAGGGGATACGCAGTATTTT
CDR3aa: CASSLRTSGGGDTQYF

abundance: .
d_gene: TRBD1
j_gene: TRBJ1-2
v_gene: TRBV30
CDR3nt: TGTGCCAGCCGGGACAGCTACTATGGCTACACCTTC
CDR3aa: CASRDSYYGYTF

abundance: .
d_gene: .
j_gene: TRBJ2-2
v_gene: TRBV5-3
CDR3nt: TGTGCCAGAAGCAGGGGGACCGATGGAGCGAACACCGGGGAGCTGTTTTTT
CDR3aa: CARSRGTDGANTGELFF

abundance: .
d_gene: .
j_gene: TRBJ2-1
v_gene: TRBV18
CDR3nt: TGTGCCAGCTCACCCTACAGCTACAATGAGCAGTTCTTC
CDR3aa: CASSPYSYNEQFF

abundance: .
d_gene: TRBD2
j_gene: TRBJ2-7
v_gene: TRBV20-1
CDR3nt: TGCAGGACTAGCGACACCTACGAGCAGTACTTC
CDR3aa: CRTSDTYEQYF

abundance: .
d_gene: .
j_gene: TRBJ1-4
v_gene: TRBV30
CDR3nt: TGTGCCTGGAGGGAGGCTAGTAACGGAATGAATGAAAAACTGTTTTTT
CDR3aa: CAWREASNGMNEKLFF

abundance: once
d_gene: .
j_gene: TRBJ1-2
v_gene: TRBV7-9
CDR3nt: TGTGCCAGCAGCTCTGGACAGCCTTATGGCTACACCTTC
CDR3aa: CASSSGQPYGYTF

abundance: .
d_gene: .
j_gene: TRBJ2-2
v_gene: TRBV27
CDR3nt: TGTGCCAGCAGTTTGGGGTCCTCAGGGTGGACCGGGGAGCTGTTTTTT
CDR3aa: CASSLGSSGWTGELFF

abundance: .
d_gene: .
j_gene: TRBJ2-1
v_gene: TRBV7-6
CDR3nt: TGTGCCAGCAGCCCCAGACAGGCAAGCTCCTACAATGAGCAGTTCTTC
CDR3aa: CASSPRQASSYNEQFF